These 2 T cell receptor beta chains were all obtained from the same sample, sequenced in a study of technical replicates of blood from a handful of donors. Assay: immunoSEQ multiplex PCR; the TCRdb copy retains only in-frame clones and omits some. The table records tens of thousands of clones, 94% of them present only once. Sequencing used T cells isolated from PBMCs. These receptors were taken from a human donor in good health.

This clone was seen just once. The chain recombines TRBV18 with TRBJ2-3, with 10 nucleotides matching TRBD2. V lost 5 bases to trimming and J lost 2 bases; unmatched junction nucleotides: 4. Germline V gene lookup returns CDR1 KGHSH and CDR2 LQKENI. The CDR3 length is 15 residues. The DNA for the CDR3 is TGTGCCAGCTCAGTTACTAGCGGGAACACAGATACGCAGTATTTT. Translated, it gives CASSVTSGNTDTQYF.

V gene TRBV4-1 combines with J gene TRBJ2-1; TRBD2 aligns across 14 bases. The CDR3 runs to 18 residues. Germline-derived CDR1 and CDR2 are MGHRA and YSYEKL. V was pared by 1 base and J by 15 bases, with 17 bases of the junction left unmatched. In DNA, the CDR3 is TGCGCCAGCAGCCAAGTAGGCTCGGGACTAGCGGGAGACGGCTACGGGTTCTTC. Residues: CASSQVGSGLAGDGYGFF.